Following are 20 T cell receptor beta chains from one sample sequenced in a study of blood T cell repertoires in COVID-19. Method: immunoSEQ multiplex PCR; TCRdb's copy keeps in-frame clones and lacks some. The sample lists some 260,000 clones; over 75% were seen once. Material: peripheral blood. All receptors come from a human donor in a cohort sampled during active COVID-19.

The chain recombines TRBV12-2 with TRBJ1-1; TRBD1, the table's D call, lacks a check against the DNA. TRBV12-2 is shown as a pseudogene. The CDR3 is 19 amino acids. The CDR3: CASRSCLDTKRGAYTEAFF. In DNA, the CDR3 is TGTGCAAGTCGCTCCTGTCTGGACACAAAAAGAGGAGCTTACACTGAAGCTTTCTTT.

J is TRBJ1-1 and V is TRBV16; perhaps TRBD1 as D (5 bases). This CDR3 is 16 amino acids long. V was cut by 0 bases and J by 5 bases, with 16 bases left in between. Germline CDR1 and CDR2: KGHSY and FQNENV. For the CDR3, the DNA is TGTGCCAGCAGCCAATCTAACAATATCGGGGGGACTGAAGCTTTCTTT. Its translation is CASSQSNNIGGTEAFF.

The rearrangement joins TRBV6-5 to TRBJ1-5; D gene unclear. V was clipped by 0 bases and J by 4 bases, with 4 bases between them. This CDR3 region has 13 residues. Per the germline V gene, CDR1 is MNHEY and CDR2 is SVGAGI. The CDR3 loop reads CASSYSVNQPQHF. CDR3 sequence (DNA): TGTGCCAGCAGTTACTCCGTTAATCAGCCCCAGCATTTT.

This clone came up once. CDR3 sequence reads: CARSSRAGTGDYGYTF. DNA for the CDR3: TGTGCCAGAAGCTCGAGGGCCGGGACAGGGGACTATGGCTACACCTTC. This rearrangement joins TRBV5-3 to TRBJ1-2; 10 bases are shared with TRBD1. TRBV5-3 is labeled an ORF, and its function is uncertain. The junction had 8 bases not matched to a gene; V was cut back by 3 bases and J by 3 bases. The CDR3 loop spans 16 amino acids.

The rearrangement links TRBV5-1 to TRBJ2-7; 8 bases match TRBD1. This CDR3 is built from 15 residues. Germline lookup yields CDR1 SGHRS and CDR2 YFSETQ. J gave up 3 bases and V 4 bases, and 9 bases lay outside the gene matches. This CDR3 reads CASSVTGTGVYEQYF. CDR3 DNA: TGCGCCAGCAGCGTCACCGGGACAGGAGTCTACGAGCAGTACTTC.

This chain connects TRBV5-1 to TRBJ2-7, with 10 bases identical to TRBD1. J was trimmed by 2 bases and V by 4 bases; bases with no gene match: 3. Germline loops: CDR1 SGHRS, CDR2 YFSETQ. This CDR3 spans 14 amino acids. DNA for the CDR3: TGCGCCAGCAGCAGAGGACAGGGGGCCTACGAGCAGTACTTC. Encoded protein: CASSRGQGAYEQYF.

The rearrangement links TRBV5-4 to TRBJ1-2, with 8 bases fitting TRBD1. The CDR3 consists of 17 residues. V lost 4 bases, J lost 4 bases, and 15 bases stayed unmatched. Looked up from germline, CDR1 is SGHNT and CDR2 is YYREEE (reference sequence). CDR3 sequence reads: CASSPRQGTWGGYGYTF. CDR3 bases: TGTGCCAGCAGCCCAAGACAGGGGACCTGGGGGGGCTATGGCTACACCTTC. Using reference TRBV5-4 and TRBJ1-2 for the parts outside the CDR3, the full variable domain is ETGVTQSPTHLIKTRGQQVTLRCSSQSGHNTVSWYQQALGQGPQFIFQYYREEENGRGNFPPRFSGLQFPNYSSELNVNALELDDSALYLCASSPRQGTWGGYGYTFGSGTRLTVV.

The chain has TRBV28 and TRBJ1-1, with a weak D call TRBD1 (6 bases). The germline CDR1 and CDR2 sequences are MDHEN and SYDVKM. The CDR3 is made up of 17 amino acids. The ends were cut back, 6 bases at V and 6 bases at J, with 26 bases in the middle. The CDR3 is CASRNPQGIPFGAEAFF. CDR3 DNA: TGTGCCAGCAGAAACCCGCAGGGGATCCCATTCGGCGCTGAAGCTTTCTTT.

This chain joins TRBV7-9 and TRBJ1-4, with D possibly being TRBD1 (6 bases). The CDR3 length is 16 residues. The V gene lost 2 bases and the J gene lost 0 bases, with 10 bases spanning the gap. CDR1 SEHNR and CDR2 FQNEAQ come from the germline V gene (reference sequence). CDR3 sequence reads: CASSLSGVPTNEKLFF. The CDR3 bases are TGTGCCAGCAGCTTATCAGGGGTCCCAACTAATGAAAAACTGTTTTTT.

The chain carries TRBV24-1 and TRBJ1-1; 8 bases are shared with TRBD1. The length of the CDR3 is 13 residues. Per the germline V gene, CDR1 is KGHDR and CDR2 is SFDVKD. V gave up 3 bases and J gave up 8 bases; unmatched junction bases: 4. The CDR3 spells CATSDPWTGEAFF. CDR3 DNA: TGTGCCACCAGTGATCCTTGGACAGGGGAAGCTTTCTTT.

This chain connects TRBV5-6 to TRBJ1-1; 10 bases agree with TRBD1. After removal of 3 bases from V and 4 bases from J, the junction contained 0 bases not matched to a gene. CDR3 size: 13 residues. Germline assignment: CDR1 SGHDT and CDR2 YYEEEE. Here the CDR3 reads CASSWTGGTEAFF. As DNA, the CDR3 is TGTGCCAGCAGCTGGACAGGGGGCACTGAAGCTTTCTTT.

CDR3 coding DNA: TGTGCCATCAGTGACCTCAGACAGGCTGAAGCTTTCTTT. Amino acid sequence: CAISDLRQAEAFF. V and J are TRBV10-3 and TRBJ1-1; perhaps TRBD1 as D (6 bases). CDR3 size: 13 residues. V dropped 3 bases and J dropped 6 bases, with 11 bases sitting between them. Germline V gene data show CDR1 as ENHRY and CDR2 as SYGVKD.

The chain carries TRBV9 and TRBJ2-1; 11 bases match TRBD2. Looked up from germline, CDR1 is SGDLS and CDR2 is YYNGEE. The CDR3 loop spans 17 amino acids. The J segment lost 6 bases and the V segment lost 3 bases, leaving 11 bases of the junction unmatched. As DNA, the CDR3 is TGTGCCAGCAGCGCGCAACCTCTAGCGGGAGGAGGCAATGAGCAGTTCTTC. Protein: CASSAQPLAGGGNEQFF.

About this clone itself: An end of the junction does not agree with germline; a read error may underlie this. CDR3 coding DNA: TGTGCCAGTAGGATAGCGGGAGGGTCCAATGAGCAGTTCTTC. Encoded protein: CASRIAGGSNEQFF. This chain links TRBV19 with TRBJ2-1; TRBD2 matches at 11 bases. The CDR3 sequence is 14 residues long. Germline V lookup: CDR1 LNHDA, CDR2 SQIVND (reference sequence).

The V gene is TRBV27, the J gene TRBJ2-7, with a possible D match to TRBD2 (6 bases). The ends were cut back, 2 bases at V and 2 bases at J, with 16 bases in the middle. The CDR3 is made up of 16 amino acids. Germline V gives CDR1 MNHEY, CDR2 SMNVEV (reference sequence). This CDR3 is CASSLLEGNIPYEQYF. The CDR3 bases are TGTGCCAGCAGTTTACTGGAGGGAAATATTCCCTACGAGCAGTACTTC.

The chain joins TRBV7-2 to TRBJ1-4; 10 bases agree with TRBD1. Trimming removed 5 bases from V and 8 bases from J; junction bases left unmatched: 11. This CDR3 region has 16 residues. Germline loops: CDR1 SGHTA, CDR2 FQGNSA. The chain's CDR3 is CASSTQGTGVGEKLFF. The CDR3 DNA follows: TGTGCCAGCAGCACCCAAGGGACAGGGGTTGGAGAAAAACTGTTTTTT.

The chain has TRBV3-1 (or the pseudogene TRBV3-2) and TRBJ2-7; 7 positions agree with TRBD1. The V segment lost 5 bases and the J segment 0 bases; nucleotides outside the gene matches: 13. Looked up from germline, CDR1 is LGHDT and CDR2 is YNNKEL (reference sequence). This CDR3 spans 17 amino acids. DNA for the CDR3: TGTGCCAGCAGCAAGGTGGTAATTACAGGGGTCTCCTACGAGCAGTACTTC. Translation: CASSKVVITGVSYEQYF.

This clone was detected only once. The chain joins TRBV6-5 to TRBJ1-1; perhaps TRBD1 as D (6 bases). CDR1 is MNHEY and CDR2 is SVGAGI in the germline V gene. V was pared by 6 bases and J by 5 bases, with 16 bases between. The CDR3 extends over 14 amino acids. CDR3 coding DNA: TGTGCCAGCAGAGCGGGACATATGAGGACTGAAGCTTTCTTT. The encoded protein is CASRAGHMRTEAFF.

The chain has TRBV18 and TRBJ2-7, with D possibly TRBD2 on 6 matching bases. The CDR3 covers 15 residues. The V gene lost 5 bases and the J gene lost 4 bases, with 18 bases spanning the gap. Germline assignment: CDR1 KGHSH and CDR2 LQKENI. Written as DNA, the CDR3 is TGTGCCAGCTCAAAGTCGGGGGACTCCCTATACGAGCAGTACTTC. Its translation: CASSKSGDSLYEQYF.

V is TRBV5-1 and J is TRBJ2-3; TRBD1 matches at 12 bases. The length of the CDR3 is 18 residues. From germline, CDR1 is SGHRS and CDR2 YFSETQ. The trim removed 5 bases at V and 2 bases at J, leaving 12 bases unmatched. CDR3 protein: CASRTGQGAWYDTDTQYF. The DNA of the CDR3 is TGCGCCAGCAGGACGGGACAGGGGGCCTGGTACGACACAGATACGCAGTATTTT.